This TCR beta chain was recorded in a study of blood T cell repertoires in COVID-19. Produced via immunoSEQ multiplex PCR; TCRdb's table is partial and in-frame only. The sample consists of about 260,000 clones, around 87% of them appearing once. CDR1 is SGHVS and CDR2 is FNYEAQ in the germline V gene. This CDR3 contains 13 residues. Trimming cost V 5 bases and J 5 bases, with 13 bases left between them. This sequence was found in a woman between 35 and 50 years old who had recovered from COVID-19. V usage is TRBV7-6 and J usage is TRBJ2-7; TRBD1 might be the D (5 bases). Sequencing used peripheral blood. This CDR3 is CASSRQPLDEQYF. The CDR3 DNA is TGTGCCAGCAGCAGACAGCCCCTTGACGAGCAGTACTTC.